The source of this T cell receptor beta chain is a study of T cells in Graves' hyperthyroidism and ophthalmopathy. Amplified TCR beta CDR3 regions derived from RNA transcripts. The TCR CDR3 first-round RT-PCR relied on the HTBI primer set. From the multiplex PCR reads, TCRdb called clonotypes with MiXCR, one entry per CDR3 protein. The data show 500,000 to 700,000 distinct CDR3 sequences, roughly a sixth seen once. The germline CDR1 and CDR2 sequences are SGHAT and FQNNGV. V shed 3 bases and J 0 bases; nucleotides not matched to a gene: 6. The CDR3 extends over 17 amino acids. This clonotype occurred many times. Its cognate antigen is unknown. Study results and limitations: In the analysis, a 13 V-J model separated ophthalmopathy from stable hyperthyroidism. In the blood, most expanded thyroid clonotypes above 0.001 appeared as well. Ophthalmopathy was model-predicted a median about 6.9 months pre-onset.

Aged 18 to 65, the patients had hyperthyroidism that was newly diagnosed and had lasted under 2 months. The sequencing sample was made of blood. This clonotype was sampled from a woman aged 18-29 years with Graves' hyperthyroidism. The chain is built from TRBV11-2 and TRBJ2-1, with 9 positions matching TRBD2. CDR3 region: CASSFRIAGVSYNEQFF. The DNA for the CDR3 is TGTGCCAGCAGCTTTCGGATAGCGGGAGTCTCCTACAATGAGCAGTTCTTC.